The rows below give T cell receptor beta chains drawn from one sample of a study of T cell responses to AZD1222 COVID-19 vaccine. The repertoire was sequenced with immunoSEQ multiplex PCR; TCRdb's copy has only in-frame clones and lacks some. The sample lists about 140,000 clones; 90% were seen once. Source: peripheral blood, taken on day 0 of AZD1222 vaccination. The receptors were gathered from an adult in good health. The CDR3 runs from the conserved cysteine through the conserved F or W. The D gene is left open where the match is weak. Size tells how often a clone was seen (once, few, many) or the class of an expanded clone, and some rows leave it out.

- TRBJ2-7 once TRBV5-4 TGTGCCAGCAGCTTAGCCAACGGGCTACACTACGAGCAGTACTTC CASSLANGLHYEQYF
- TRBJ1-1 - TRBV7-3 TGTGCCAGCAGCTTAATTAGACAAATGAACACTGAAGCTTTCTTT CASSLIRQMNTEAFF
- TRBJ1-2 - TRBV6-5 TGTGCCAGCAGTTACTCGCTACGGGACGGTAACTATGGCTACACCTTC CASSYSLRDGNYGYTF
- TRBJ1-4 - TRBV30 TGTGCCTGGAGAGGGACCGTATTTGACCCGGCTAATGAAAAACTGTTTTTT CAWRGTVFDPANEKLFF
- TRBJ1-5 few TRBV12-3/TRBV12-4 TGTGCCAGCAGTTTCTTGGCTCAACAGCCCCAGCATTTT CASSFLAQQPQHF
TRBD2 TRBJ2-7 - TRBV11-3 TGTGCCAGCAGCTTAGTATTAGGGCTAGCGGGATTCTACGAGCAGTACTTC CASSLVLGLAGFYEQYF
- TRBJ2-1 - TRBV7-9 TGTGCCGCGGAGGGGGGGCGTTCCTACAATGAGCAGTTCTTC CAAEGGRSYNEQFF
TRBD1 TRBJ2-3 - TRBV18 TGTGCCAGCTCACTAACCGGGACAGGCACAGATACGCAGTATTTT CASSLTGTGTDTQYF
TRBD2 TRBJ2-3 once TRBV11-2 TGTGCCAGCAGCTCGACCCCTCTAGCGGGGGGGCTAGATACGCAGTATTTT CASSSTPLAGGLDTQYF
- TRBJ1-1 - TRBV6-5 TGTGCCACTGGGACAAGAAGAATGAACACTGAAGCTTTCTTT CATGTRRMNTEAFF
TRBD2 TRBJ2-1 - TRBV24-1 TGTGCCACCAGTGATGCTAGTGGGGGGGTAGAGGGTGAGCAGTTCTTC CATSDASGGVEGEQFF
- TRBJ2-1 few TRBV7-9 TGTGCCAGCAGCTTAGAAGGGACGGGCTACAATGAGCAGTTCTTC CASSLEGTGYNEQFF
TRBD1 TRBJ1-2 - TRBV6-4 TGTGCCAGCAGGAGGGAACAGGGGGCGCGTGGCTACACCTTC CASRREQGARGYTF
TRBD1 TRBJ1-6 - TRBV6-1 TGTGCCAGCAGTGAAGCTACAGGGGGTAATTCACCCCTCCACTTT CASSEATGGNSPLHF
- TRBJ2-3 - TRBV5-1 TGCGCCAGCAGCTTGGGCGAAAAGACAGATACGCAGTATTTT CASSLGEKTDTQYF
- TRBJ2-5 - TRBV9 TGTGCCAGCAGCGTAGCGGGGGACGGACGAGAGACCCAGTACTTC CASSVAGDGRETQYF
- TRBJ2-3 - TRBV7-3 TGTGCCAGCAGCTTAATTTGGGGCAGCACAGATACGCAGTATTTT CASSLIWGSTDTQYF
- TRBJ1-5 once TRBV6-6 TGTGCCAGCAGTCCGAGTCAGCCCCAGCATTTT CASSPSQPQHF
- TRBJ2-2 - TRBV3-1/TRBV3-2 TGTGCCAGCAGTCCTGTTAGGGGGGAAGTCACCGGGGAGCTGTTTTTT CASSPVRGEVTGELFF
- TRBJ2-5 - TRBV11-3 TGTGCCAGCAGCTTAGAGGGGAAGGGGCGGTTTAAGGAGACCCAGTACTTC CASSLEGKGRFKETQYF
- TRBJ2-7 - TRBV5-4 TGTGCCAGCTACTCTGGTGGTTCGATGATAGGGGGGAGCGAGCAGTACTTC CASYSGGSMIGGSEQYF
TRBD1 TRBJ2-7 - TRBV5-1 TGCGCCAGCAGCTCGACAGGGAGCGAGCAGTACTTC CASSSTGSEQYF
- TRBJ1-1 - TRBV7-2 TGTGCCAGCAGCTCTAGCGAGGGGGGGATAGCTTTCTTT CASSSSEGGIAFF
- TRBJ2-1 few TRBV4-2 TGTGCCAGCAGCCAGGAAACTGGAGCTGGCGGCAATGAGCAGTTCTTC CASSQETGAGGNEQFF
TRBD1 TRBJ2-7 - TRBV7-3 TGTGCCAGCAGCTTAAACGCACAGGGGGCTCTCGAGCAGTACTTC CASSLNAQGALEQYF
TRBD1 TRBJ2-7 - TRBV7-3 TGTGCCAGCAGCACACCGGGACAGGGGTTTTCCGAGCAGTACTTC CASSTPGQGFSEQYF
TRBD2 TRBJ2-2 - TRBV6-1 TGTGCCAGCAGTGAAAGGCTAGCGGGAAACACCGGGGAGCTGTTTTTT CASSERLAGNTGELFF
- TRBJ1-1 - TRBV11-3 TGTGCCAGCAGCTTAGACGGGGAGAACACTGAAGCTTTCTTT CASSLDGENTEAFF
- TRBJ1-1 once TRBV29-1 TGCAGCGTTGAAATCGGAGGATTGGACACTGAAGCTTTCTTT CSVEIGGLDTEAFF
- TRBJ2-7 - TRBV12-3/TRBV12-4 TGTGCCAGCAGTTTAAACAGGGTAGGCGAGCAGTACTTC CASSLNRVGEQYF
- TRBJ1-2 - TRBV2 TGTGCCAGCAGTGAACTGGGAACTAAGACAACCATCTATGGCTACACCTTC CASSELGTKTTIYGYTF
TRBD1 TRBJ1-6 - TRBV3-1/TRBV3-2 TGTGCCAGCAGCCCCTACAGGGGGCAGGGGAATTCACCCCTCCACTTT CASSPYRGQGNSPLHF
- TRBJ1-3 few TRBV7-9 TGTGCCAGCAGCTTCGACCAGGGGAACACCATATATTTT CASSFDQGNTIYF
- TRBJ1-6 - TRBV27 TGTGCCAGCCTCCCCGGAGGGGTGAATTCACCCCTCCACTTT CASLPGGVNSPLHF
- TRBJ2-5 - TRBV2 TGTGCCAGCGGAGGGGGACTGGGAGAGACCCAGTACTTC CASGGGLGETQYF
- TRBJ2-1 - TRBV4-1 TGCGCCAGCAACCATTTTACCGGGACAAGCAAGACAGATGAGCAGTTCTTC CASNHFTGTSKTDEQFF
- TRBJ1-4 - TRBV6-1 TGTGCCAGCAGTGAATATGAAGGTTCGGCTAATGAAAAACTGTTTTTT CASSEYEGSANEKLFF
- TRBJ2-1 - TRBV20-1 TGCAGTGCTAGTGGGGGCCTAGCGCAGTACAATGAGCAGTTCTTC CSASGGLAQYNEQFF
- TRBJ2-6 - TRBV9 TGTGCCAGCAAAGTCGGAGGGGTCGGTTCTGGGGCCAACGTCCTGACTTTC CASKVGGVGSGANVLTF
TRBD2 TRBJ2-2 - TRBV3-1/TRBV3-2 TGTGCCAGCAGCCAAGAGCGGAGCGGGGTCACCGGGGAGCTGTTTTTT CASSQERSGVTGELFF
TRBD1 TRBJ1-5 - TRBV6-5 TGTGCCAGCAGTTACTCCGCGACAGGGGTGGGTCAGCCCCAGCATTTT CASSYSATGVGQPQHF
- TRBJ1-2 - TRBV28 TGTGCCAGCAGCCCCCGGACAGTCTATGGCTACACCTTC CASSPRTVYGYTF
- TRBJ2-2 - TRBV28 TGTGCCAGCAGTTCGTCGATCGGGGAGCTGTTTTTT CASSSSIGELFF
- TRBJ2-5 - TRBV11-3 TGTGCCAGCAGCTTTTTCAGGCAAGAGACCCAGTACTTC CASSFFRQETQYF
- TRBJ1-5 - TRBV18 TGTGCCAGCTCACCATCCGGGCTCATGAGCAATCAGCCCCAGCATTTT CASSPSGLMSNQPQHF
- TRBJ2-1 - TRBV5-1 TGCGCCAGCAGCTTGGCCCAGAACAATGAGCAGTTCTTC CASSLAQNNEQFF
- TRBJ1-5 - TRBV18 TGTGCCAGCTCGACAGGCAGAAATCAGCCCCAGCATTTT CASSTGRNQPQHF
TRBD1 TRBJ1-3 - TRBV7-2 TGTGCCAGCAGCCCTCAAGCGACAGGGGCTGGAAACACCATATATTTT CASSPQATGAGNTIYF
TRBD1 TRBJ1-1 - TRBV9 TGTGCCAGCAGCGCCACGACAGGGGTGGGCACTGAAGCTTTCTTT CASSATTGVGTEAFF
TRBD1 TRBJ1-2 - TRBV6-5 TGTGCCAGCAGTTACCTCACCGGGACAGGCAACTATGGCTACACCTTC CASSYLTGTGNYGYTF
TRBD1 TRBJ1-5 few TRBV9 TGTGCCAGCAGCAGGACAGGGGATAGCAATCAGCCCCAGCATTTT CASSRTGDSNQPQHF
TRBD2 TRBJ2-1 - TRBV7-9 TGTGCCAGCAGCTTTACTAGCGGGGGGCGAAGCTCCTACAATGAGCAGTTCTTC CASSFTSGGRSSYNEQFF
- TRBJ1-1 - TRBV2 TGTGCCAGCAGTGAAGATCGGGACCGCGGGAGCGCTTTCTTT CASSEDRDRGSAFF
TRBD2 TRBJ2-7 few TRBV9 TGTGCCAGCAGAGAGCGGGAGGGCCTGAACGAGCAGTACTTC CASREREGLNEQYF
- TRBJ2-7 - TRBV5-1 TGCGCCAGCAGCTTGGAGGCAGGGATCGCCTACGAGCAGTACTTC CASSLEAGIAYEQYF
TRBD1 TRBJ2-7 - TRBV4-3 TGCGCCAGCAGCCAGCAAACAGGGGGTCTCTACGAGCAGTACTTC CASSQQTGGLYEQYF
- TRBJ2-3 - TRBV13 TGTGCCAGCAGCTTAAGGGGTGCGAGCACAGATACGCAGTATTTT CASSLRGASTDTQYF
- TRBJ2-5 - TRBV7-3 TGTGCCAGCAGCACCGAGGGGGGGACCCAGTACTTC CASSTEGGTQYF